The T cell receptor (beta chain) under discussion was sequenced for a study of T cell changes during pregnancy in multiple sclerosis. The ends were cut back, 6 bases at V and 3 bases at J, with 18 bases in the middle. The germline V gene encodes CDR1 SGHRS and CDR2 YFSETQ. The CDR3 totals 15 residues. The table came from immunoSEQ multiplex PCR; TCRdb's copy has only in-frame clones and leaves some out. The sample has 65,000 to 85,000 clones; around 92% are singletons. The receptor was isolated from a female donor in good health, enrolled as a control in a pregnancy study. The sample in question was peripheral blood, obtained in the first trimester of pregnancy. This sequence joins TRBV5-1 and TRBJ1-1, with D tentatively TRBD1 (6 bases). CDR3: CASTRDTVKHTEAFF. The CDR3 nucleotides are TGCGCCAGCACCCGGGACACCGTTAAGCACACTGAAGCTTTCTTT.